The rows below give T cell receptor beta chains drawn from one sample of a study of identical twins. One entry per CDR3 protein, called by TCRdb with MiXCR from the 5' RACE reads. Among under 350,000 distinct CDR3 sequences, nearly 9.5% were seen once, and the ten largest hold about 7.1%. The sample also formed part of further work on yellow fever vaccine responses in identical twins.

Sequenced material: CD8+ T cells sorted from blood. All receptors derive from a woman between 18 and 30 years old in good health. The CDR3 runs from the conserved cysteine through the conserved F or W. D genes are given only for firm matches. Clone size, where shown, is once, few, many, or a class for clones that have expanded.

DNA | CDR3 | size | V | D | J
TGTGCCACCAGCGAGGGACAGGTGGTCGGAGAGACCCAGTACTTC | CATSEGQVVGETQYF | few | TRBV15 | TRBD1 | TRBJ2-5
TGTGCCAGCAGCGGACTAGCGGGAGCTCGGGAGCAGTACTTC | CASSGLAGAREQYF | - | TRBV6-2/TRBV6-3 | TRBD2 | TRBJ2-7
TGCAGTGCTAATCCGGGGGCGTCTGACGAGCAGTACTTC | CSANPGASDEQYF | - | TRBV20-1 | - | TRBJ2-7
TGTGCCATCAGTGGACGGGAAGCTTCTAGCACAGATACGCAGTATTTT | CAISGREASSTDTQYF | few | TRBV10-3 | - | TRBJ2-3
TGTGCCATCAGTGAGCCCAGGGGTGGCTACACCTTC | CAISEPRGGYTF | - | TRBV10-3 | - | TRBJ1-2
TGCAGTGCCATAACCGGGACAGGGGGCACAGATACGCAGTATTTT | CSAITGTGGTDTQYF | - | TRBV20-1 | TRBD1 | TRBJ2-3
TGTGCCAGCAGCCCCCGGTCCGGGACAGGAGCCTACGAGCAGTACTTC | CASSPRSGTGAYEQYF | - | TRBV7-9 | TRBD1 | TRBJ2-7
TGTGCCAGCTCACCATTTTTTGAGCGGGGAGAGACCCAGTACTTC | CASSPFFERGETQYF | few | TRBV18 | TRBD2 | TRBJ2-5
TGTGCCAGCACCTCGGGACTGGTATACGAGCAGTACTTC | CASTSGLVYEQYF | many | TRBV12-3/TRBV12-4 | - | TRBJ2-7
TGTGCCAGCAGGAATGGACAGGGGGATTCACCCCTCCACTTT | CASRNGQGDSPLHF | few | TRBV2 | TRBD1 | TRBJ1-6
TGTGCCAGCAGTTTATCCTTGAAGGAACAGATAAACAATGAGCAGTTCTTC | CASSLSLKEQINNEQFF | many | TRBV28 | - | TRBJ2-1
TGTGCCAGCAGCAGAGTTATTCAGACTAGCAACGAGCAGTACTTC | CASSRVIQTSNEQYF | - | TRBV21-1 | - | TRBJ2-7
TGCGCCAGCAGCTTCGAGACTAGCGGGGGTGTGGAGACCCAGTACTTC | CASSFETSGGVETQYF | - | TRBV5-1 | TRBD2 | TRBJ2-5
TGTGCCATCGGGTGGGGGCCTAACAATGAGCAGTTCTTC | CAIGWGPNNEQFF | - | TRBV12-3/TRBV12-4 | - | TRBJ2-1
TGTGCCACCAGCCACACAGGGGATGAGACCCAGTACTTC | CATSHTGDETQYF | - | TRBV27 | TRBD1 | TRBJ2-5
TGTGCCAGCAGCCCGAACTACGAGCAGTACTTC | CASSPNYEQYF | many | TRBV7-9 | - | TRBJ2-7
TGTGCCAGCTTGGGGTTGACGGAAGAGACCCAGTACTTC | CASLGLTEETQYF | many | TRBV6-2/TRBV6-3 | - | TRBJ2-5
TGTGCCAGCAGTGACTCTTCCGATACCGGGGAGCTGTTTTTT | CASSDSSDTGELFF | many | TRBV6-4 | - | TRBJ2-2
TGTGCCAGCAGCCCTAGCCGGGACAGCCTGAACACTGAAGCTTTCTTT | CASSPSRDSLNTEAFF | few | TRBV7-9 | TRBD1 | TRBJ1-1
TGTGCCAGCAGTGGTCGGGACCACGTTGACACTGAAGCTTTCTTT | CASSGRDHVDTEAFF | few | TRBV2 | - | TRBJ1-1
TGTGCCAGCAGTTACTCGATTCTAGCTAAGCGTAACTATGGCTACACCTTC | CASSYSILAKRNYGYTF | - | TRBV6-5 | - | TRBJ1-2
TGTGCCAGCAGCCCAGTCCGGGATACGCAGTATTTT | CASSPVRDTQYF | - | TRBV7-9 | - | TRBJ2-3
TGTGCCTGGAGCCCCCTTGCCCGACACGAGCAGTACTTC | CAWSPLARHEQYF | - | TRBV30 | - | TRBJ2-7
TGTGCCAGCAGTCCGGATCGGACAGGAAGCTCCTACGAGCAGTACTTC | CASSPDRTGSSYEQYF | few | TRBV27 | TRBD1 | TRBJ2-7
TGTGCCAGCAGTAAGCGGGATAGCTCCTACAATGAGCAGTTCTTC | CASSKRDSSYNEQFF | few | TRBV2 | TRBD2 | TRBJ2-1
TGTGCCAGCAGCCACCTACAGGATACGCAGTATTTT | CASSHLQDTQYF | - | TRBV3-1 | - | TRBJ2-3
TGCAGTGCTAGAGTTCGTTTGTCACTGGCCTACGAGCAGTACTTC | CSARVRLSLAYEQYF | few | TRBV20-1 | - | TRBJ2-7
TGTGCCAGCGTCGGGGACTACGAGCAGTACTTC | CASVGDYEQYF | few | TRBV19 | - | TRBJ2-7